Sequencing of this TCR beta chain was carried out in a study of T cell responses to AZD1222 COVID-19 vaccine. Findings of the study overall: All repertoire sampling was performed exclusively after the peak T cell response.

Comments on this clone: Its antigen is not known. Other DNA sequences within the sample encode an identical CDR3.

CDR3 size: 15 residues. J was trimmed by 1 base and V by 5 bases; bases with no gene match: 3. CDR1 is LNHDA and CDR2 is SQIVND in the germline V gene (reference sequence). Clones were sequenced by immunoSEQ multiplex PCR, and TCRdb holds only the in-frame ones, with some missing. The sample includes roughly 86,000 clones, 75% to 90% of them seen just once. The receptor comes from an adult who received the AZD1222 COVID-19 vaccine. The starting material was peripheral blood, obtained 28 days after the second AZD1222 dose. The rearrangement joins TRBV19 to TRBJ1-5; 9 bases match TRBD1. CDR3: CASSPGQGSNQPQHF. The CDR3, as DNA: TGTGCCAGTAGTCCCGGACAGGGGAGCAATCAGCCCCAGCATTTT.